A selection of T cell receptor beta chains follows, all from one sample in a study of identical twins. TCRdb re-derived calls from the 5' RACE reads in MiXCR, one entry per CDR3 protein. The repertoire holds about 190,000 distinct CDR3 sequences, with about 16% as singletons. This same sample was also part of a study on T cells expressing NK-cell markers.

The sample was CD8+ T cells sorted from blood. The receptors come from a woman younger than 35 in good health. The CDR3 runs from the conserved cysteine through the conserved F or W.

length,V,CDR3
11,TRBV12-3/TRBV12-4,CAISVGDTQYF
16,TRBV3-1,CASSSMSGRGGTEAFF
14,TRBV2,CASSEARDTFEAFF
19,TRBV29-1,CSVEVFASGETLAKNIQYF
17,TRBV10-3,CAISLRASGRSIYEQYF
17,TRBV7-8,CASSKKGDRYRINEQYF
12,TRBV12-5,CASTRDPYGYTF
13,TRBV9,CASSVAGWETQYF
14,TRBV12-3/TRBV12-4,CASAPLPPYNEQFF
16,TRBV27,CASSLQGQGGPYEQYF
16,TRBV20-1,CSASPLAGERPYEQYF
15,TRBV2,CAVRGVTPRGDTQYF
10,TRBV29-1,CSVVGDSQYF
17,TRBV7-9,CASSSPLAGSSYNEQFF
16,TRBV15,CATRAPSDPSGNTIYF
13,TRBV2,CASSSGFHTEAFF
15,TRBV12-3/TRBV12-4,CASSRRLSNTGELFF
15,TRBV12-3/TRBV12-4,CASSLGTTNPYEQYF
14,TRBV5-5,CASSPTRSNQPQHF
12,TRBV7-8,CASSGPRRKLFF
14,TRBV5-1,CASSLNRGDTEAFF